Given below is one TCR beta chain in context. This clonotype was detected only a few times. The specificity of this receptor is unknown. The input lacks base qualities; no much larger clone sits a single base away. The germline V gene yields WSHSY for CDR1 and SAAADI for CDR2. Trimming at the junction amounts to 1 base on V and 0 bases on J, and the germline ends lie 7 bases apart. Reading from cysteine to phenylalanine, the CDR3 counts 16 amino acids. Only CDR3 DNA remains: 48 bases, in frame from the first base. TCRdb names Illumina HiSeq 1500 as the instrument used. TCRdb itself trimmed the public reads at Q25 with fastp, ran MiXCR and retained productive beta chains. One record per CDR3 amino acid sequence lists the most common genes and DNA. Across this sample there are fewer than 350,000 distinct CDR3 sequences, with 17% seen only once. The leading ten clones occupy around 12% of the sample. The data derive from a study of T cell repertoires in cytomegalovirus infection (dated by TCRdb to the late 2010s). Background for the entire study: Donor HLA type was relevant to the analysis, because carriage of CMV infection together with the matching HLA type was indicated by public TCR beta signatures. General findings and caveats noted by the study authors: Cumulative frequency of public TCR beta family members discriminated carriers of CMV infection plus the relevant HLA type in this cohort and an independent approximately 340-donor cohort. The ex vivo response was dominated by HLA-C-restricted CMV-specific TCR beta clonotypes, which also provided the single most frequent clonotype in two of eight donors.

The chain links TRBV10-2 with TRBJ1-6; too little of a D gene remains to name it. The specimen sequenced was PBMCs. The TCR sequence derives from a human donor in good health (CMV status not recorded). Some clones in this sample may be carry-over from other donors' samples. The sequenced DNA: TGCGCCAGCAGTGAGTTAGAAAGCTCCTATAATTCACCCCTCCACTTT. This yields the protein CASSELESSYNSPLHF.